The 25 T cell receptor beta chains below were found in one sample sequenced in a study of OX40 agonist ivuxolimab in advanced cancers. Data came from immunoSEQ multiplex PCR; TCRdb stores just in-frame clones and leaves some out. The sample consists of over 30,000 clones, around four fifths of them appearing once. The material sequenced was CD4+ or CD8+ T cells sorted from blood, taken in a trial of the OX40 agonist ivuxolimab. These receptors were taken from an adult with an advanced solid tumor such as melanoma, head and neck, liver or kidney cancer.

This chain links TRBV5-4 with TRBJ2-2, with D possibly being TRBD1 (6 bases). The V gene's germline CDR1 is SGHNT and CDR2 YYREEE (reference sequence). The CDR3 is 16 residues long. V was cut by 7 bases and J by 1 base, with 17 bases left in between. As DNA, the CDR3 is TGTGCCAGCTTGACGTCCGGGACACGGAACACCGGGGAGCTGTTTTTT. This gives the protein CASLTSGTRNTGELFF. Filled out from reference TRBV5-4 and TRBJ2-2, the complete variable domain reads ETGVTQSPTHLIKTRGQQVTLRCSSQSGHNTVSWYQQALGQGPQFIFQYYREEENGRGNFPPRFSGLQFPNYSSELNVNALELDDSALYLCASLTSGTRNTGELFFGEGSRLTVL.

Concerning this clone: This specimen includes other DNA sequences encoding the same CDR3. The CDR3 region has the DNA TGCAGCGCCCGCGCAGGGGATGGCTACACCTTC. Its translation is CSARAGDGYTF. This chain uses TRBV29-1 with TRBJ1-2, with D perhaps TRBD1 (6 bases). The CDR3 consists of 11 residues. The ends were cut back, 7 bases at V and 6 bases at J, with 12 bases in the middle. Germline CDR1 is SQVTM and CDR2 is ANQGSEA. The full variable domain, completed using reference TRBV29-1 and TRBJ1-2, is SAVISQKPSRDICQRGTSLTIQCQVDSQVTMMFWYRQQPGQSLTLIATANQGSEATYESGFVIDKFPISRPNLTFSTLTVSNMSPEDSSIYLCSARAGDGYTFGSGTRLTVV.

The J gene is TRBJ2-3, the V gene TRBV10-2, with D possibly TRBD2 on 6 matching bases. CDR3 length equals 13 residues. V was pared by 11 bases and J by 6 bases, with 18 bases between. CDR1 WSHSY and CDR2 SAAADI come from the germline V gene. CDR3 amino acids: CAALERRGDTQYF. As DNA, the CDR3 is TGCGCCGCCCTAGAGAGACGGGGGGATACGCAGTATTTT.

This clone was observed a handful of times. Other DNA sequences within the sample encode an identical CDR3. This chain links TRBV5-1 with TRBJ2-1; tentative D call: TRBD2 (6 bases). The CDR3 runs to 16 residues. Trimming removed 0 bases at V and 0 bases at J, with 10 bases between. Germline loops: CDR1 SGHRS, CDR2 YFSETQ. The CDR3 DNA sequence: TGCGCCAGCAGCTTGGCGGGCGGGAACTCCTACAATGAGCAGTTCTTC. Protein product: CASSLAGGNSYNEQFF.

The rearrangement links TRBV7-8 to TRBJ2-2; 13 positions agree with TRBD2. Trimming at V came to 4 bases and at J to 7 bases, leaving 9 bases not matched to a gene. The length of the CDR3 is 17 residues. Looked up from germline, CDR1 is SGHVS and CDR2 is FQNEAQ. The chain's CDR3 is CASSSTSGRVGSGELFF. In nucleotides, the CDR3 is TGTGCCAGCAGCTCAACTAGCGGGAGGGTAGGGAGCGGGGAGCTGTTTTTT.

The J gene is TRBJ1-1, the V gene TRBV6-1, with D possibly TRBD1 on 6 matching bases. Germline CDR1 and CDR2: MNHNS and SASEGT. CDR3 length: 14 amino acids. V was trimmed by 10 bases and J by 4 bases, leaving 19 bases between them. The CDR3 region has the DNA TGTGCCACCCCGCGGGGGGCCCCCGGCACTGAAGCTTTCTTT. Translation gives CATPRGAPGTEAFF.

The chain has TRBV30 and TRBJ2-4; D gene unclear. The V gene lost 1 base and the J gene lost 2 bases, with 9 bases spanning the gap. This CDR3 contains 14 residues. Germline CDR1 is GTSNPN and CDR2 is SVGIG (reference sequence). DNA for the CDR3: TGTGCCTGGAGTGAAGGGATTTCCAAAAACATTCAGTACTTC. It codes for CAWSEGISKNIQYF. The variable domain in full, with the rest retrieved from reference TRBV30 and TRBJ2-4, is SQTIHQWPATLVQPVGSPLSLECTVEGTSNPNLYWYRQAAGRGLQLLFYSVGIGQISSEVPQNLSASRPQDRQFILSSKKLLLSDSGFYLCAWSEGISKNIQYFGAGTRLSVL.

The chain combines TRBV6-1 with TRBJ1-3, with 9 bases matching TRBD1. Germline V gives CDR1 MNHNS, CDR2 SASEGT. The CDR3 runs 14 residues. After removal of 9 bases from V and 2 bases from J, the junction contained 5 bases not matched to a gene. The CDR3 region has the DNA TGTGCCAGTGGGGGGGACAGGGCTGGAAACACCATATATTTT. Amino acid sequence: CASGGDRAGNTIYF.

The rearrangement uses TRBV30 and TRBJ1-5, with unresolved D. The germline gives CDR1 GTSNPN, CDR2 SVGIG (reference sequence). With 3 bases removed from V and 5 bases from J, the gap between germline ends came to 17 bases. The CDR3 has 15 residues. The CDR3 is CAWSAGSLSDQPQHF. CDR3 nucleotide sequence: TGTGCCTGGAGCGCAGGTTCACTTTCGGATCAGCCCCAGCATTTT.

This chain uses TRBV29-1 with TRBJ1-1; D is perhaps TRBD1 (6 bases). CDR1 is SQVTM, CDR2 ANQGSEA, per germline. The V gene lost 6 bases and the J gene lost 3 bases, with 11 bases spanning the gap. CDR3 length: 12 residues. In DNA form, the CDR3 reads TGCAGCGTGGCTGGGACATACACTGAAGCTTTCTTT. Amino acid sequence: CSVAGTYTEAFF.

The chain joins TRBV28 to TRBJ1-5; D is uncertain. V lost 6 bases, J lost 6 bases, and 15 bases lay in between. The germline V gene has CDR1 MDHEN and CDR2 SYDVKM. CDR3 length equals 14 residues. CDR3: CASSPGGSTQPQHF. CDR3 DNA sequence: TGTGCCAGCAGCCCAGGAGGGTCTACTCAGCCCCAGCATTTT.

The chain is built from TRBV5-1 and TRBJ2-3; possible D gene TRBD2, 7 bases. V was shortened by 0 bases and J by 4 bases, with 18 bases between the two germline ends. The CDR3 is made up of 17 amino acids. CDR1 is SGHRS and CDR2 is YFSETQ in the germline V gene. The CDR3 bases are TGCGCCAGCAGCTTGGCCGGGGGGCTTGGTTCCCCAGATACGCAGTATTTT. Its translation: CASSLAGGLGSPDTQYF.

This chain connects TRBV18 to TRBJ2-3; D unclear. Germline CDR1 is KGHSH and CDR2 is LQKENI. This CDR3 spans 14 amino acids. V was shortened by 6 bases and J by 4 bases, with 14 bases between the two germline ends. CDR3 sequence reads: CASSFSDSADTQYF. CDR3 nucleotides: TGTGCCAGCTCCTTCAGTGACTCTGCAGATACGCAGTATTTT. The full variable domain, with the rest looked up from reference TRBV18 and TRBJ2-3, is NAGVMQNPRHLVRRRGQEARLRCSPMKGHSHVYWYRQLPEEGLKFMVYLQKENIIDESGMPKERFSAEFPKEGPSILRIQQVVRGDSAAYFCASSFSDSADTQYFGPGTRLTVL.

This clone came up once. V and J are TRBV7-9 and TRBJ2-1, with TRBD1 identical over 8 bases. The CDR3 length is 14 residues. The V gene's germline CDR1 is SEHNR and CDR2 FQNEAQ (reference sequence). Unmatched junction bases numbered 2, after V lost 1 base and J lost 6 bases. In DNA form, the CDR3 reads TGTGCCAGCAGCTTAGGTACAGGGGGCAATGAGCAGTTCTTC. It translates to CASSLGTGGNEQFF.

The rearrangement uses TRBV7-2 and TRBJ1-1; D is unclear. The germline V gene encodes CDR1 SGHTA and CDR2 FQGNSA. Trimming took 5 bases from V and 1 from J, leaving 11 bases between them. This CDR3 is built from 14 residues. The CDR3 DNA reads TGTGCCAGCAGCCAAGACGGGAGGAACACTGAAGCTTTCTTT. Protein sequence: CASSQDGRNTEAFF.

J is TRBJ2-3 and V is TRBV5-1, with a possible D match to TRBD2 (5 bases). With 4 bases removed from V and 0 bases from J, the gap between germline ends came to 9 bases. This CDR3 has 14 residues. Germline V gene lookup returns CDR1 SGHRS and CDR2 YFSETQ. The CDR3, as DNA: TGCGCCAGCAGCCCCCGGACTAGCACAGATACGCAGTATTTT. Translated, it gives CASSPRTSTDTQYF.

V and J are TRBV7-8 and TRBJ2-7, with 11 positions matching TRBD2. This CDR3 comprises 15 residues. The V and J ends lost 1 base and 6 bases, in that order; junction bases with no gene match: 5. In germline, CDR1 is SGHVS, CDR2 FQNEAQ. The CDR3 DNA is TGTGCCAGCAGCTTAGGGACTAGCGGGTCGGGCGAGCAGTACTTC. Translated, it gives CASSLGTSGSGEQYF. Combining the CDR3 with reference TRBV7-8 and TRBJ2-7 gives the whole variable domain GAGVSQSPRYKVAKRGQDVALRCDPISGHVSLFWYQQALGQGPEFLTYFQNEAQLDKSGLPSDRFFAERPEGSVSTLKIQRTQQEDSAVYLCASSLGTSGSGEQYFGPGTRLTVT.

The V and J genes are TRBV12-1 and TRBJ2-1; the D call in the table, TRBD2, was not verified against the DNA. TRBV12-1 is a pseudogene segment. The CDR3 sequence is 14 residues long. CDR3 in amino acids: CAGGRGSSYNEQFF. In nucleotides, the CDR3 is TGTGCCGGGGGGAGGGGAAGCTCCTACAATGAGCAGTTCTTC.

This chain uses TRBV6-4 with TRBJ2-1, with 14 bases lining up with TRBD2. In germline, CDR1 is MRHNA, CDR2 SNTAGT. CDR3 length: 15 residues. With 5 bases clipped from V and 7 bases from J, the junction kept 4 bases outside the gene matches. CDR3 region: CASSRLAGGLNEQFF. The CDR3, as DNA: TGTGCCAGCAGTAGACTAGCGGGGGGGCTAAATGAGCAGTTCTTC.

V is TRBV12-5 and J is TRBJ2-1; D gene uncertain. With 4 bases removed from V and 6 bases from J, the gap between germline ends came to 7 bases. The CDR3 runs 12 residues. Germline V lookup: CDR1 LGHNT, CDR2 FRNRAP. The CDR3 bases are TGTGCTAGTGGTTACGACGCCAATGAGCAGTTCTTC. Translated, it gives CASGYDANEQFF.

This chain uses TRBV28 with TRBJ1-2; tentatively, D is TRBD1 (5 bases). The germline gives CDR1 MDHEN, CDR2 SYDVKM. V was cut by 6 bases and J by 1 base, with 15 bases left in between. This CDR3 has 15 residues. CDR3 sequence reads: CASRLVAGSNYGYTF. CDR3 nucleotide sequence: TGTGCCAGCAGACTGGTGGCAGGGAGTAACTATGGCTACACCTTC.

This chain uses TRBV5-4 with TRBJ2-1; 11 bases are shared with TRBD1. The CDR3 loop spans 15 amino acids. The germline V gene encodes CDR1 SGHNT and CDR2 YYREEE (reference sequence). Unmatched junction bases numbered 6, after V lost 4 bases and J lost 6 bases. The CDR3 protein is CASSPGQGDTNEQFF. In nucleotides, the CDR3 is TGTGCCAGCAGCCCGGGACAGGGGGATACCAATGAGCAGTTCTTC.

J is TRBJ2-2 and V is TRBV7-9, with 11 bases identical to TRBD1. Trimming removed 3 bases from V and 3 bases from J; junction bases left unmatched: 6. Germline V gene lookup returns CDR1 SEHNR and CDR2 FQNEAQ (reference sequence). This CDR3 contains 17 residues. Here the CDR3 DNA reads TGTGCCAGCAGCTTCCGGACAGGGGGCCGTGACACCGGGGAGCTGTTTTTT. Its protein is CASSFRTGGRDTGELFF.

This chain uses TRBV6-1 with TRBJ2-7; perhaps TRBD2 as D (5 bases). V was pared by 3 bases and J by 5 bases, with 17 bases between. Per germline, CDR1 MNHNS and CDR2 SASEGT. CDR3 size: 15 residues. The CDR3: CASSDLLEGPNEQYF. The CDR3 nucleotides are TGTGCCAGCAGTGATTTACTCGAGGGCCCCAACGAGCAGTACTTC.

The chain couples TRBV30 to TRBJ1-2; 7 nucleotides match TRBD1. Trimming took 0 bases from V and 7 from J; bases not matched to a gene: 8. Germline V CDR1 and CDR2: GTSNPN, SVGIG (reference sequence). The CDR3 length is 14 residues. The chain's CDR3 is CAWSVPQGHGGYTF. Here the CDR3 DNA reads TGTGCCTGGAGTGTACCACAGGGGCACGGTGGCTACACCTTC. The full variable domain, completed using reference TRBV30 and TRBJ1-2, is SQTIHQWPATLVQPVGSPLSLECTVEGTSNPNLYWYRQAAGRGLQLLFYSVGIGQISSEVPQNLSASRPQDRQFILSSKKLLLSDSGFYLCAWSVPQGHGGYTFGSGTRLTVV.